The 22 T cell receptor beta chains given below trace back to one sample, sequenced in a study of blood T cell repertoires in COVID-19. Clones were read by immunoSEQ multiplex PCR, and TCRdb kept only the in-frame ones, dropping some. The data hold around 300,000 clones, with around 90% observed a single time. The sample consisted of PBMCs or T cells enriched from blood (not recorded which). The receptors come from a woman between 18 and 29 years old with acute COVID-19.

The chain joins TRBV7-2 to TRBJ2-3; D is unresolved. The CDR3 length is 14 residues. Deletions cut 7 bases from V and 1 base from J, with 12 bases between. Germline V gives CDR1 SGHTA, CDR2 FQGNSA. CDR3 DNA: TGTGCCAGCACCGTATATAGCCGCACAGATACGCAGTATTTT. This translates into CASTVYSRTDTQYF.

V gene TRBV23-1 combines with J gene TRBJ1-3; D is ambiguous. TRBV23-1 is reported as an ORF; its role is uncertain. The CDR3 totals 10 residues. Trimming stripped 3 bases from V and 11 bases from J, with 5 bases between. CDR3 DNA sequence: TGCGCCAGCAGTCAGGGCCCCATATATTTT. Residues: CASSQGPIYF.

This chain uses TRBV25-1 with TRBJ2-1; D call uncertain. The V end lost 0 bases, the J end lost 10 bases, and 7 bases lay between the germline ends. This CDR3 contains 12 residues. The V gene's germline CDR1 is MGHDK and CDR2 SYGVNS. The CDR3 nucleotides read TGTGCCAGCAGTGAATATAAAACAGAGCAGTTCTTC. It encodes CASSEYKTEQFF.

The V gene is TRBV25-1, the J gene TRBJ2-1; the match to TRBD2 covers 7 bases. Losses at the gene ends were 2 bases for V and 4 bases for J; bases not matched to a gene: 11. The CDR3 is 17 residues long. From germline, CDR1 is MGHDK and CDR2 SYGVNS. The CDR3 DNA reads as TGTGCCAGCAGTGAACCCCCCTGGGAGGGATTATACAATGAGCAGTTCTTC. Translating it yields CASSEPPWEGLYNEQFF.

This clone was detected only once. The J gene is TRBJ2-7, the V gene TRBV7-9; D possibly corresponds to TRBD2 (6 bases). This CDR3 is 16 amino acids long. Germline CDR1 is SEHNR and CDR2 is FQNEAQ (reference sequence). V shed 0 bases and J shed 1 base, with 13 bases lying between them. CDR3 loop: CASSLAVGGTSYEQYF. The CDR3 region has the DNA TGTGCCAGCAGCTTAGCGGTCGGGGGAACTTCCTACGAGCAGTACTTC.

The V call is TRBV7-9, the J call TRBJ2-5; a possible D gene is TRBD2 (5 bases). V shed 1 base and J shed 4 bases, with 10 bases lying between them. From germline, CDR1 is SEHNR and CDR2 FQNEAQ (reference sequence). This CDR3 is built from 14 residues. The CDR3, as DNA: TGTGCCAGCAGCTTAGGAGGGTCCCCAGAGACCCAGTACTTC. This codes for CASSLGGSPETQYF.

This clone was recorded a few times. The rearrangement joins TRBV7-9 to TRBJ1-3, with D possibly TRBD1 on 6 matching bases. V shed 4 bases and J shed 0 bases, with 7 bases lying between them. CDR3 length equals 14 residues. In germline, CDR1 is SEHNR, CDR2 FQNEAQ (reference sequence). The CDR3 is CASSSGASGNTIYF. As DNA, the CDR3 is TGTGCCAGCAGCTCAGGGGCCTCTGGAAACACCATATATTTT.

J is TRBJ1-1 and V is TRBV19, with 7 bases aligning to TRBD1. The CDR3 has 15 residues. The germline V gene has CDR1 LNHDA and CDR2 SQIVND (reference sequence). V gave up 4 bases and J gave up 4 bases; unmatched junction bases: 9. The DNA of the CDR3 is TGTGCCAGTAGTACAACTTCGACAGGGAGCACTGAAGCTTTCTTT. Translating it yields CASSTTSTGSTEAFF.

The DNA for the CDR3 is TGTGCCAGCAGTTACGAGCTGGGAGGGCAGCCCCAGCATTTT. Translation gives CASSYELGGQPQHF. The chain is built from TRBV6-6 and TRBJ1-5; no clear D gene. This CDR3 has 14 residues. The germline V gene encodes CDR1 MNHNY and CDR2 SVGAGI (reference sequence). The V end lost 2 bases, the J end lost 7 bases, and 12 bases lay between the germline ends.

The chain is built from TRBV9 and TRBJ1-5, with a tentative D call TRBD1 (5 bases). CDR3 length: 15 residues. CDR1 SGDLS and CDR2 YYNGEE come from the germline V gene. Trimming removed 2 bases from V and 0 bases from J, with 9 bases in between. The chain's CDR3 is CASSVSGVSNQPQHF. The CDR3 nucleotides read TGTGCCAGCAGCGTTTCGGGGGTTAGCAATCAGCCCCAGCATTTT. The full variable domain, completed using reference TRBV9 and TRBJ1-5, is DSGVTQTPKHLITATGQRVTLRCSPRSGDLSVYWYQQSLDQGLQFLIQYYNGEERAKGNILERFSAQQFPDLHSELNLSSLELGDSALYFCASSVSGVSNQPQHFGDGTRLSIL.

The chain is built from TRBV15 and TRBJ1-5; D unresolved. Germline CDR1 is LNHNV and CDR2 is YYDKDF (reference sequence). CDR3 size: 16 residues. V was trimmed by 1 base and J by 0 bases, leaving 10 bases between them. DNA of the CDR3: TGTGCCACCAGCAGAGGCGGAGGGAATAGCAATCAGCCCCAGCATTTT. This gives the protein CATSRGGGNSNQPQHF.

The chain is built from TRBV7-3 and TRBJ1-1; D call uncertain. This CDR3 is built from 13 residues. Trimming cost V 1 base and J 9 bases, with 12 bases left between them. CDR1 and CDR2 from the germline V gene are SGHTA and FQGTGA. The CDR3 spells CASSLRRVNQAFF. The CDR3 nucleotides read TGTGCCAGCAGCTTAAGACGGGTCAATCAAGCTTTCTTT.

The chain recombines TRBV5-1 with TRBJ1-4; D is unresolved. This CDR3 is 14 amino acids long. Germline CDR1 is SGHRS and CDR2 is YFSETQ. The ends were cut back, 7 bases at V and 3 bases at J, with 13 bases in the middle. CDR3 sequence (DNA): TGCGCCAGCCGTGCGAGGGAGTCTAATGAAAAACTGTTTTTT. Its protein product is CASRARESNEKLFF.

The chain combines TRBV3-1 (or the pseudogene TRBV3-2) with TRBJ1-2, with D perhaps matching TRBD1 (6 bases). The V end was cut by 5 bases, the J end by 4 bases, with 17 bases between. Germline CDR1 is LGHDT and CDR2 is YNNKEL (reference sequence). This CDR3 has 15 residues. The CDR3 here is CASSVGTFRVYGYTF. The CDR3 DNA sequence: TGTGCCAGCAGCGTAGGGACATTTCGCGTCTATGGCTACACCTTC.

This clone is a singleton in its sample. The V call is TRBV5-8, the J call TRBJ2-3; D is possibly TRBD2 (5 bases). CDR1 is SGHTS and CDR2 is YDEGEE in the germline V gene. Trimming left V 7 bases short and J 0 bases short, with 18 bases between. The CDR3 runs 16 residues. CDR3 sequence (DNA): TGTGCCAGCGGCTCCCCCGTAGCGAGAAGCACAGATACGCAGTATTTT. This translates into CASGSPVARSTDTQYF.

The CDR3 nucleotides are TGTGCCAGCAGCGTAGAGGACCCGGCGGGAGAGCAGTACTTC. Translating it yields CASSVEDPAGEQYF. The rearrangement uses TRBV9 and TRBJ2-7, with D perhaps TRBD2 (6 bases). V was shortened by 0 bases and J by 7 bases, with 14 bases between the two germline ends. The CDR3 extends over 14 amino acids. Germline V lookup: CDR1 SGDLS, CDR2 YYNGEE.

The chain joins TRBV3-1 (or the pseudogene TRBV3-2) to TRBJ2-1, with 11 bases lining up with TRBD2. Losses at the gene ends were 5 bases for V and 9 bases for J; bases not matched to a gene: 9. The CDR3 runs 15 residues. Germline V CDR1 and CDR2: LGHDT, YNNKEL (reference sequence). In DNA form, the CDR3 reads TGTGCCAGCAGCTCACTAGCGGGAGACTCCGGTGAGCAGTTCTTC. It translates to CASSSLAGDSGEQFF.

The J gene is TRBJ1-6, the V gene TRBV7-9, with 7 positions matching TRBD1. The germline gives CDR1 SEHNR, CDR2 FQNEAQ (reference sequence). This CDR3 spans 16 amino acids. After removal of 2 bases from V and 7 bases from J, the junction contained 8 bases not matched to a gene. The CDR3 nucleotides read TGTGCCAGCAGCTTATCAAACAGGGGAGGCAATTCACCCCTCCACTTT. Amino acids: CASSLSNRGGNSPLHF.

The genes are TRBV5-1 and TRBJ1-2, with 7 bases fitting TRBD1. Germline lookup yields CDR1 SGHRS and CDR2 YFSETQ. The CDR3 sequence is 15 residues long. The J segment lost 0 bases and the V segment lost 4 bases, leaving 6 bases of the junction unmatched. The CDR3 coding sequence is TGCGCCAGCAGCCAAACGACAGGGACTAACTATGGCTACACCTTC. It specifies CASSQTTGTNYGYTF. The variable domain in full, with the rest retrieved from reference TRBV5-1 and TRBJ1-2, is KAGVTQTPRYLIKTRGQQVTLSCSPISGHRSVSWYQQTPGQGLQFLFEYFSETQRNKGNFPGRFSGRQFSNSRSEMNVSTLELGDSALYLCASSQTTGTNYGYTFGSGTRLTVV.

This clone was seen more than once but under ten times. The genes are TRBV19 and TRBJ2-3; TRBD1 aligns across 8 bases. The trim removed 5 bases at V and 2 bases at J, leaving 6 bases unmatched. Per germline, CDR1 LNHDA and CDR2 SQIVND (reference sequence). The length of the CDR3 is 15 residues. The DNA for the CDR3 is TGTGCCAGTAGTCTGGACAGGGAAGCCACAGATACGCAGTATTTT. Its translation: CASSLDREATDTQYF. Full variable domain (missing parts from reference TRBV19 and TRBJ2-3): DGGITQSPKYLFRKEGQNVTLSCEQNLNHDAMYWYRQDPGQGLRLIYYSQIVNDFQKGDIAEGYSVSREKKESFPLTVTSAQKNPTAFYLCASSLDREATDTQYFGPGTRLTVL.

This chain uses TRBV7-9 with TRBJ2-1, with a possible D match to TRBD1 (6 bases). The CDR3 is made up of 15 amino acids. Germline loops: CDR1 SEHNR, CDR2 FQNEAQ (reference sequence). Trimming removed 4 bases from V and 3 bases from J, with 13 bases in between. The CDR3 is CASSSLGQHYNEQFF. The DNA of the CDR3 is TGTGCCAGCAGCTCCCTAGGACAGCACTACAATGAGCAGTTCTTC.

The V and J genes are TRBV27 and TRBJ2-2, with TRBD2 as a possible D gene (5 bases). The germline CDR1 and CDR2 sequences are MNHEY and SMNVEV (reference sequence). V lost 11 bases, J lost 9 bases, and 10 bases lay in between. CDR3 length: 10 amino acids. For the CDR3, the DNA is TGTGCCGCCGGGAACCGGGAGCTGTTTTTT. It codes for CAAGNRELFF.